The 19 T cell receptor beta chains below were found in one sample sequenced in a study of T cell repertoires in cytomegalovirus infection (dated by TCRdb to the late 2010s). The treatment or condition label, read with the paper, signifies: in vitro stimulation with specific CMV peptide epitopes to enrich CMV-specific T cells. Sequencing was carried out with an Illumina HiSeq 1500. Using fastp at Q25 and MiXCR, TCRdb reprocessed the public reads and kept productive beta chains. Rows merge per CDR3 protein into single entries with the most common DNA and genes. Present in this sample are 570,000 or so distinct CDR3 sequences, around 40% of which were seen just once. The top ten clonotypes cover around 48% of the sample. Their specific antigens are unknown. The sample in question was cultured PBMCs, obtained from culture after CMV antigen stimulation. These receptors were obtained from a human donor in good health (CMV status not recorded). Some clones in this sample may be carry-over from other donors' samples.

On this clonotype: One junction end disagrees with the germline gene, perhaps due to a read error. V usage is TRBV6-5 and J usage is TRBJ2-2; 10 bases line up with TRBD2. The CDR3 spans 18 residues. Germline CDR1 MNHEY, CDR2 SVGAGI. The CDR3 region has the DNA TGTTCCAGCAGTTACACGTCCAGCGGGAGGGCCTCGGGCGGGGAGCTGTTTTTT. Amino acids: CSSSYTSSGRASGGELFF.

This rearrangement joins TRBV24-1 to TRBJ2-5; D might be TRBD1 or TRBD2, each matching 5 bases. This CDR3 spans 13 amino acids. V was clipped by 4 bases and J by 7 bases, with 12 bases between them. The germline V gene encodes CDR1 KGHDR and CDR2 SFDVKD. The CDR3 DNA follows: TGTGCCACCAGTGACAGGGAGACGGGGACCCAGTACTTC. Its translation: CATSDRETGTQYF.

The V and J genes are TRBV10-3 and TRBJ2-5; tentative D call: TRBD1 (6 bases). Germline V gene sequence: CDR1 ENHRY, CDR2 SYGVKD. This CDR3 is 16 amino acids long. V was shortened by 2 bases and J by 5 bases, with 18 bases between the two germline ends. CDR3 sequence reads: CAISEKQGSSLETQYF. CDR3 DNA: TGTGCCATCAGTGAGAAACAGGGATCCTCCTTGGAGACCCAGTACTTC.

The table lists this clonotype with a few counts. V usage is TRBV11-2 and J usage is TRBJ2-7; D gene unclear. CDR1 and CDR2 from the germline V gene are SGHAT and FQNNGV. The CDR3 consists of 15 residues. Trimming took off 0 bases at V and 0 bases at J, with 9 bases between the two ends. The CDR3 spells CASSLEQPRSYEQYF. As DNA, the CDR3 is TGTGCCAGCAGCTTAGAACAGCCCCGCTCCTACGAGCAGTACTTC.

The chain joins TRBV19 to TRBJ2-1, with 7 bases that match TRBD2. The CDR3 runs to 13 residues. Germline-derived CDR1 and CDR2 are LNHDA and SQIVND (reference sequence). V was pared by 7 bases and J by 6 bases, with 6 bases of the junction left unmatched. The CDR3 region has the DNA TGTGCCAGTAACCCGGGGGGAGCCAATGAGCAGTTCTTC. This translates into CASNPGGANEQFF.

J is TRBJ1-5 and V is TRBV6-1, with 10 bases matching TRBD1. Per germline, CDR1 MNHNS and CDR2 SASEGT. V trimming: 4 bases; J trimming: 7 bases; junction bases outside the gene matches: 10. The CDR3 sequence is 16 residues long. The CDR3 nucleotides read TGTGCCAGCAGTGGGACCGGACAGGGGGGTTGGCAGCCCCAGCATTTT. Translating gives CASSGTGQGGWQPQHF.

This clonotype was found once. The gene calls are TRBV5-4 and TRBJ2-7; TRBD2 agrees at 7 bases. V shed 0 bases, J shed 5 bases, and the junction held 5 bases outside the gene matches. The CDR3 consists of 14 residues. Germline CDR1 SGHNT, CDR2 YYREEE (reference sequence). The CDR3 coding sequence is TGTGCCAGCAGCTTGGGGGGAGGGGTGGACGAGCAGTACTTC. This encodes CASSLGGGVDEQYF.

The V gene is TRBV6-2 or TRBV6-3, the J gene TRBJ1-1; tentative D call: TRBD1 (6 bases). CDR1 is MNHEY, CDR2 SVGEGT, per germline. The V and J ends lost 6 bases and 2 bases respectively, with 22 bases between them. The CDR3 has 17 amino acids. The CDR3 here is CASRPPRGRSSNTEAFF. CDR3 DNA sequence: TGTGCCAGCAGACCCCCCCGGGGGCGATCGTCAAACACTGAAGCTTTCTTT.

This clonotype was observed a handful of times. This chain joins TRBV11-2 and TRBJ1-1; D gene unclear. V was cut by 2 bases and J by 10 bases, with 11 bases left in between. Germline V gene sequence: CDR1 SGHAT, CDR2 FQNNGV. The CDR3 covers 12 residues. CDR3 DNA sequence: TGTGCCAGCAGCTTAATGGACTCGAGAGCTTTCTTT. Residues: CASSLMDSRAFF.

V usage is TRBV18 and J usage is TRBJ2-1, with 9 bases aligning to TRBD2. CDR3 size: 15 residues. V dropped 2 bases and J dropped 8; count of bases not matched to a gene: 7. Germline V gene sequence: CDR1 KGHSH, CDR2 LQKENI. CDR3 sequence: CASSPSSGTVDEQFF. The CDR3 DNA sequence: TGTGCCAGCTCACCATCTAGCGGGACGGTGGATGAGCAGTTCTTC.

V and J are TRBV23-1 and TRBJ1-5; D is ambiguous. TRBV23-1 is an ORF for which the function is uncertain. CDR3 length equals 17 residues. The V end lost 4 bases, the J end lost 0 bases, and 16 bases lay between the germline ends. The CDR3 coding sequence is TGCGCCAGCAGTCTGCTTCGGAAGAGGCATAGCAATCAGCCCCAGCATTTT. It codes for CASSLLRKRHSNQPQHF.

This chain connects TRBV29-1 to TRBJ2-7; D uncertain. The CDR3 has 14 residues. Trimming removed 4 bases at V and 2 bases at J, with 15 bases between. Germline CDR1 and CDR2: SQVTM and ANQGSEA. This chain's CDR3 is CSVVWAAATYEQYF. For the CDR3, the DNA is TGCAGCGTTGTATGGGCAGCCGCAACCTACGAGCAGTACTTC.

The genes are TRBV29-1 and TRBJ2-5, with D perhaps matching TRBD1 (6 bases). This CDR3 is 13 amino acids long. The V end was cut by 1 base, the J end by 5 bases, with 11 bases between. The germline gives CDR1 SQVTM, CDR2 ANQGSEA. The CDR3 region is CSVEGGPRETQYF. The DNA of the CDR3 is TGCAGCGTTGAAGGGGGGCCCCGGGAGACCCAGTACTTC. Full variable domain (rest looked up from reference TRBV29-1 and TRBJ2-5): SAVISQKPSRDICQRGTSLTIQCQVDSQVTMMFWYRQQPGQSLTLIATANQGSEATYESGFVIDKFPISRPNLTFSTLTVSNMSPEDSSIYLCSVEGGPRETQYFGPGTRLLVL.

The chain uses TRBV7-9 and TRBJ2-1; D unclear. Germline CDR1 reads SEHNR; CDR2 reads FQNEAQ (reference sequence). The CDR3 covers 13 residues. The V and J ends lost 0 bases and 5 bases respectively, with 5 bases between them. Here the CDR3 reads CASSLASHNEQFF. CDR3 coding DNA: TGTGCCAGCAGCTTAGCGAGCCACAATGAGCAGTTCTTC.

The sample holds a few counts of this clonotype. The chain joins TRBV12-3 or TRBV12-4 to TRBJ2-1; TRBD2 might be the D (5 bases). Trimming stripped 2 bases from V and 2 bases from J, with 10 bases between. The CDR3 totals 15 residues. DNA for the CDR3: TGTGCCAGCAGTTTATCGGGGTCCCCCTACAATGAGCAGTTCTTC. This sequence encodes CASSLSGSPYNEQFF.

This clonotype was observed a few times. V is TRBV7-6 and J is TRBJ1-5; maybe TRBD1 (6 bases). Germline CDR1 and CDR2: SGHVS and FNYEAQ. This CDR3 comprises 17 residues. The V and J ends lost 5 bases and 4 bases respectively, with 21 bases between them. The CDR3 DNA reads as TGTGCCAGCAGCCCAATTCCCAGGGGACCTAATAATCAGCCCCAGCATTTT. Protein: CASSPIPRGPNNQPQHF.

This clonotype was observed a few times. This CDR3 is CSARPIWTSGAGDTQYF. CDR3 coding DNA: TGCAGTGCTAGACCAATCTGGACTAGCGGGGCGGGGGATACGCAGTATTTT. The chain combines TRBV20-1 with TRBJ2-3, with 12 nucleotides matching TRBD2. Germline V lookup: CDR1 DFQATT, CDR2 SNEGSKA (reference sequence). Trimming removed 2 bases from V and 6 bases from J; junction bases left unmatched: 12. The CDR3 sequence is 17 residues long.

This clonotype was counted between two and nine times. The chain couples TRBV19 to TRBJ2-5; no clear D gene. The CDR3 loop spans 15 amino acids. V lost 5 bases, J lost 4 bases, and 17 bases lay in between. Germline values: CDR1 LNHDA, CDR2 SQIVND (reference sequence). Written as DNA, the CDR3 is TGTGCCAGTAGTGTCGGGCTCGTAGGTGTAGAGACCCAGTACTTC. This sequence encodes CASSVGLVGVETQYF.

The J gene is TRBJ2-1, the V gene TRBV5-1; tentative D call: TRBD2 (6 bases). The CDR3 totals 14 residues. V was trimmed by 4 bases and J by 8 bases, leaving 16 bases between them. Per germline, CDR1 SGHRS and CDR2 YFSETQ. The chain's CDR3 is CASSPRFGGDEQFF. The CDR3 DNA reads TGCGCCAGCAGCCCCAGGTTCGGCGGGGATGAGCAGTTCTTC.